In its sample, the clone carrying this T cell receptor (beta chain) ranks as medium-sized. The CDR3 loop spans 14 amino acids. Germline values: CDR1 MNHNS, CDR2 SASEGT. The trim removed 4 bases at V and 4 bases at J, leaving 5 bases unmatched. Clones were sequenced by immunoSEQ multiplex PCR, and TCRdb holds only the in-frame ones, with some missing. Found here are approximately 12,000 clones, about 86% of them singletons; the top ten hold about 15%. The sample is drawn from a study of T cell changes during pregnancy in multiple sclerosis. The chain couples TRBV6-1 to TRBJ2-7; 9 positions match TRBD1. The sample was CD8+ T cells from peripheral blood mononuclear cells, taken in the second trimester of pregnancy. The source is a female donor in good health, enrolled as a control in a pregnancy study. Written as DNA, the CDR3 is TGTGCCAGCAGTGGGGACAGGGACGTATACGAGCAGTACTTC. Translating gives CASSGDRDVYEQYF.